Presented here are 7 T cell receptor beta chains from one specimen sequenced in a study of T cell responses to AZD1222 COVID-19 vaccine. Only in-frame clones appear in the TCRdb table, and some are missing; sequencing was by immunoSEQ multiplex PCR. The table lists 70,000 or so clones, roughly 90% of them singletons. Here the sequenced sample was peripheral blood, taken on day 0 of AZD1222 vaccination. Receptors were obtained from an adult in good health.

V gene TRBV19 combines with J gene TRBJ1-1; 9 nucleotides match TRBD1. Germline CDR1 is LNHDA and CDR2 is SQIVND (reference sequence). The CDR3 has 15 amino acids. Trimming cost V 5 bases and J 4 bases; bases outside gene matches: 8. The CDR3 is CASSVSGTGTTEAFF. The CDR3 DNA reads TGTGCCAGTAGTGTTTCCGGGACAGGGACCACTGAAGCTTTCTTT.

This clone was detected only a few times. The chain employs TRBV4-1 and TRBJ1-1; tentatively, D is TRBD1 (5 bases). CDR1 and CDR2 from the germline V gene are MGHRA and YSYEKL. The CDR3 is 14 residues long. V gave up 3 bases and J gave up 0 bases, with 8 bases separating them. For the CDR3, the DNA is TGCGCCAGCAGCCAGGGGGATTTGAACACTGAAGCTTTCTTT. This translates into CASSQGDLNTEAFF.

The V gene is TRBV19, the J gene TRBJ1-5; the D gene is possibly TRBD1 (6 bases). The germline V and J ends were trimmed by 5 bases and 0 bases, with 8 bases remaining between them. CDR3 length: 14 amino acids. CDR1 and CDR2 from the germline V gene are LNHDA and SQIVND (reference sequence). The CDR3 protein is CASSGQYSNQPQHF. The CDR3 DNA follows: TGTGCCAGTAGTGGACAGTATAGCAATCAGCCCCAGCATTTT.

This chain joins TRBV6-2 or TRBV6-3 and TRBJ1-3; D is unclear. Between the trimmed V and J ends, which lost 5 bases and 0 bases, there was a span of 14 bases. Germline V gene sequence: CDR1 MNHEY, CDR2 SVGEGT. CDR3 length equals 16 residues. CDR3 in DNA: TGTGCCAGCAGTGACCGCCAGGCCAGCTCTGGAAACACCATATATTTT. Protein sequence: CASSDRQASSGNTIYF.

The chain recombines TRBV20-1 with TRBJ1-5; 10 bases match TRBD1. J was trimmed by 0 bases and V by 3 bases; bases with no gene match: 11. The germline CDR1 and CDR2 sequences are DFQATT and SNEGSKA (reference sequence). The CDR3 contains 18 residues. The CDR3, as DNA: TGCAGTGCTAGTAGGCGGACAGGGGGAACTCATAGCAATCAGCCCCAGCATTTT. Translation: CSASRRTGGTHSNQPQHF.

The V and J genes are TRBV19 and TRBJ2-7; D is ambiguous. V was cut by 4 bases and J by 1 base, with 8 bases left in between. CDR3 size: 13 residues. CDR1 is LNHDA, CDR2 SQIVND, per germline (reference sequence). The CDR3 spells CASSSRNSYEQYF. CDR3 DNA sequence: TGTGCCAGTAGTAGCAGGAATTCCTACGAGCAGTACTTC.

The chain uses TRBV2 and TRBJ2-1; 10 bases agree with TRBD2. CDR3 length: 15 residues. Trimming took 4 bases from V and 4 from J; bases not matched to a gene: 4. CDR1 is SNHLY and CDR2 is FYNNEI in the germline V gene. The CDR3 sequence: CASSGSSGGYNEQFF. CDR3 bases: TGTGCCAGCAGTGGATCTAGCGGGGGTTACAATGAGCAGTTCTTC.